The entry below gives a single T cell receptor (beta chain) sequence along with its context. Per the authors' pipeline: From reference gene primer amplification, estimates of nucleated cell counts were derived. Assay used: immunoSEQ multiplex PCR; TCRdb lists only in-frame clones, some missing. That table furnishes V, J and clone size, whereas the DNA furnished D and trimming. The sample records 540,000 or so clones, roughly nine tenths being singletons. The source of the sample is a study of blood T cell repertoires in COVID-19. Study summary: There were acute and convalescent COVID-19 samples, and they came from the United States, Italy and Spain. T cells, B-cell-depleted T cells, or PBMCs provided the cDNA or gDNA that served as material.

Seattle participants joined during active infection and were tracked over time. The sequencing input was peripheral blood. The TCR originated in a woman aged 45 to 65 with COVID-19, enrolled during active disease.

CDR3 region: CASSQGGGEQFF. CDR3 nucleotides: TGCGCCAGCAGCCAAGGAGGGGGTGAGCAGTTCTTC. The V gene is TRBV4-1, the J gene TRBJ2-1; tentative D call: TRBD1 (6 bases). This CDR3 spans 12 amino acids. In germline, CDR1 is MGHRA, CDR2 YSYEKL. V lost 1 base, J lost 9 bases, and 7 bases lay in between.